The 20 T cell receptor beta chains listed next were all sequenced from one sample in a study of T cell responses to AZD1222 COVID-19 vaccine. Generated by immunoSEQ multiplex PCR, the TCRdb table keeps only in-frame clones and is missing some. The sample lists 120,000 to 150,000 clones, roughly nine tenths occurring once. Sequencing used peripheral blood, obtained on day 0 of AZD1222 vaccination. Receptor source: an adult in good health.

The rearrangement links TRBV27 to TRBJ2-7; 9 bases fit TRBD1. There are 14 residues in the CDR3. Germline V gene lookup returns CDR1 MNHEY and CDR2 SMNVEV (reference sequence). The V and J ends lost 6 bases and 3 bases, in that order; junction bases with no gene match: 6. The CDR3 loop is CASRWGQGHYEQYF. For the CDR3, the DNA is TGTGCCAGCAGATGGGGACAGGGTCACTACGAGCAGTACTTC.

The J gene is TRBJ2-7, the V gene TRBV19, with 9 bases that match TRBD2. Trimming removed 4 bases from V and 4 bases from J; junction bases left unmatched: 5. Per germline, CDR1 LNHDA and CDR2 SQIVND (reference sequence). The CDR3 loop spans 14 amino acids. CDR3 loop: CASSSGRVNYEQYF. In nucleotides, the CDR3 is TGTGCCAGTAGTAGCGGGAGGGTGAATTACGAGCAGTACTTC. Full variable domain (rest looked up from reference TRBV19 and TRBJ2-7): DGGITQSPKYLFRKEGQNVTLSCEQNLNHDAMYWYRQDPGQGLRLIYYSQIVNDFQKGDIAEGYSVSREKKESFPLTVTSAQKNPTAFYLCASSSGRVNYEQYFGPGTRLTVT.

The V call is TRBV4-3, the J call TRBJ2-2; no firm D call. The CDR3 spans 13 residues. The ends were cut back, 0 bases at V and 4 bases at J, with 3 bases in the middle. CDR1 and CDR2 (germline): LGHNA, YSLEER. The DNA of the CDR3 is TGCGCCAGCAGCCAAGAAGTCACCGGGGAGCTGTTTTTT. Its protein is CASSQEVTGELFF.

CDR3 sequence (DNA): TGTGCCAGCAGTTTTCACAGCAAGAACACTGAAGCTTTCTTT. This encodes CASSFHSKNTEAFF. The J gene is TRBJ1-1, the V gene TRBV28; D not certain. Germline CDR1 MDHEN, CDR2 SYDVKM. The CDR3 is made up of 14 amino acids. Trimming removed 3 bases from V and 1 base from J, with 9 bases in between.

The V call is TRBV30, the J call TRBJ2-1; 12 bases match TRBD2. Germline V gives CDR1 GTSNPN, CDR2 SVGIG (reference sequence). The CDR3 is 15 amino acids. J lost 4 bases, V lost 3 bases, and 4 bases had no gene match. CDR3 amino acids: CAWRAGTSGYNEQFF. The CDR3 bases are TGTGCCTGGAGAGCCGGGACTAGCGGGTACAATGAGCAGTTCTTC.

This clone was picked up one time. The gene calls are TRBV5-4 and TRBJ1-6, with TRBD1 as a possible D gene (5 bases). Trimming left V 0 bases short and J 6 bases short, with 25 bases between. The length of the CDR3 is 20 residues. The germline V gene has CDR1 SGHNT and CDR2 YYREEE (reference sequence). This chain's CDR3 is CASSLAPGGSGWWGNSPLHF. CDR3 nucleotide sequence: TGTGCCAGCAGCTTGGCGCCGGGGGGGTCCGGGTGGTGGGGTAATTCACCCCTCCACTTT.

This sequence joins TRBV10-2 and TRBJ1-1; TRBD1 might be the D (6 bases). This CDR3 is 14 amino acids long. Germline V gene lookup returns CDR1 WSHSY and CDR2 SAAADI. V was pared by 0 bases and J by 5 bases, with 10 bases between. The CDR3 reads CASSESGGRTEAFF. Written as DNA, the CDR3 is TGCGCCAGCAGTGAGTCTGGGGGCAGGACTGAAGCTTTCTTT.

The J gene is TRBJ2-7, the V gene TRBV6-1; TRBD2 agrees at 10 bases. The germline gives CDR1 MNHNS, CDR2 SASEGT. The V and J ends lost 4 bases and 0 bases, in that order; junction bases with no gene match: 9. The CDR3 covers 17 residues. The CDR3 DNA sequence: TGTGCCAGCAGTGGTGCGACTAGCGGGCGCTTCTCCTACGAGCAGTACTTC. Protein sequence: CASSGATSGRFSYEQYF.

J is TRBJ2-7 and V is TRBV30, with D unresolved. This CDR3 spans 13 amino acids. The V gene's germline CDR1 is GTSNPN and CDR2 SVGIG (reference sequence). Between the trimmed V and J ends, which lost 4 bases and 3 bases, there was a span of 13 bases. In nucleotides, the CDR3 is TGTGCCTGGACTAGACCTAAGGGCTACGAGCAGTACTTC. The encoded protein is CAWTRPKGYEQYF.

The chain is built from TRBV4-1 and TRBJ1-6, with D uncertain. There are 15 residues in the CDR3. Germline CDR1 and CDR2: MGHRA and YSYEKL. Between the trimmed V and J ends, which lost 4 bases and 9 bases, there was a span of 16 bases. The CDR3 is CASSPGGSRSSPLHF. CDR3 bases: TGCGCCAGCAGCCCGGGAGGTTCTCGCAGTTCACCCCTCCACTTT.

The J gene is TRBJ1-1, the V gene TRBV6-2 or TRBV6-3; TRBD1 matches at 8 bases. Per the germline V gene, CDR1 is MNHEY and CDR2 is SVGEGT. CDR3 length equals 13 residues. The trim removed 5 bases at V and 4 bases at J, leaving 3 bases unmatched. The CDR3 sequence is CASSQDRATEAFF. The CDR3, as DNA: TGTGCCAGCAGTCAGGACAGGGCCACTGAAGCTTTCTTT.

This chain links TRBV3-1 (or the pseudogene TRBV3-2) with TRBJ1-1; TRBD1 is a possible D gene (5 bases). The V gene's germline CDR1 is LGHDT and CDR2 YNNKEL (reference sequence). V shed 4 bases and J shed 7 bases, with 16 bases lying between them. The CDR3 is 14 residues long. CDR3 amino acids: CASSRDSGASEAFF. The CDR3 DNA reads TGTGCCAGCAGCCGGGACTCTGGGGCCAGTGAAGCTTTCTTT.

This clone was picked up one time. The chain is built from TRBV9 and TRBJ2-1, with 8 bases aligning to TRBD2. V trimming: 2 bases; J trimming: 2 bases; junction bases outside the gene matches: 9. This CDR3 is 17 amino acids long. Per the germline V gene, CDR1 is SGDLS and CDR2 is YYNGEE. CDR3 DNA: TGTGCCAGCAGCGTTTCTAGCGGGCCAACTACCTACAATGAGCAGTTCTTC. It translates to CASSVSSGPTTYNEQFF.

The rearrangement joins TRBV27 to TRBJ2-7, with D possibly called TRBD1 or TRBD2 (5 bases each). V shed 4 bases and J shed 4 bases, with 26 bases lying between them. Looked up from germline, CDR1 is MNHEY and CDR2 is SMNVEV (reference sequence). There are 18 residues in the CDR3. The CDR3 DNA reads TGTGCCAGCAGTTGGAAGAGACAAACAGCCGGGACGGCGTACGAGCAGTACTTC. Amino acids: CASSWKRQTAGTAYEQYF.

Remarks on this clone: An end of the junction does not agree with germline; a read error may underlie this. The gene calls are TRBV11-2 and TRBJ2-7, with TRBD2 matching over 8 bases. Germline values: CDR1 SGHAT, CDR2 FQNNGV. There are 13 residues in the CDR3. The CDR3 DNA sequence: TGTGCCAGCAGCTTAGGTCTAGCGGGCAACATCTGCTTC. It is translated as CASSLGLAGNICF.

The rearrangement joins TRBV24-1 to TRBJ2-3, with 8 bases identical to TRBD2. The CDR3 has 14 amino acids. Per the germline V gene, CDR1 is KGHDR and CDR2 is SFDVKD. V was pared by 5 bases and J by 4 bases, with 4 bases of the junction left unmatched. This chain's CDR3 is CATSGRGGSDTQYF. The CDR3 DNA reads TGTGCCACCAGTGGACGGGGGGGCTCAGATACGCAGTATTTT.

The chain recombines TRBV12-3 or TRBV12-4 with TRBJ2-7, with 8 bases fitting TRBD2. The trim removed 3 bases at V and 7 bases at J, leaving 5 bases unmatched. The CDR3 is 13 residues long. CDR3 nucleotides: TGTGCCAGCAGTTTGACGGGAGGGGTTGAGCAGTACTTC. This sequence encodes CASSLTGGVEQYF.

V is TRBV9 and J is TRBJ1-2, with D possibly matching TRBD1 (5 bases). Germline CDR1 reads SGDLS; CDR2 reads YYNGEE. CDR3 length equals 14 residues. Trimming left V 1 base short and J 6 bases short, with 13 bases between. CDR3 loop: CASSVQGASNGYTF. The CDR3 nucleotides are TGTGCCAGCAGCGTACAGGGAGCTTCTAATGGCTACACCTTC.

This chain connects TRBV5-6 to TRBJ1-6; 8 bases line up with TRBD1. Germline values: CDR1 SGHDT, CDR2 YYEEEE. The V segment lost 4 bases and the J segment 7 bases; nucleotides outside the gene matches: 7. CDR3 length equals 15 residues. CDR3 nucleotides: TGTGCCAGCAGCGAGAGACAGGGGCGGAATTCACCCCTCCACTTT. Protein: CASSERQGRNSPLHF. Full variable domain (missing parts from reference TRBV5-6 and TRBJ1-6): DAGVTQSPTHLIKTRGQQVTLRCSPKSGHDTVSWYQQALGQGPQFIFQYYEEEERQRGNFPDRFSGHQFPNYSSELNVNALLLGDSALYLCASSERQGRNSPLHFGNGTRLTVT.

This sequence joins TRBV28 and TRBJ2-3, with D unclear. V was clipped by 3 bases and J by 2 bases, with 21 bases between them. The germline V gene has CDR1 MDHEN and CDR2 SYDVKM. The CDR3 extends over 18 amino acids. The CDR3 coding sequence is TGTGCCAGCAGTTTTCCGGCCATGGCTCAAACCTTCACAGATACGCAGTATTTT. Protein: CASSFPAMAQTFTDTQYF.